The rows below give T cell receptor beta chains drawn from one sample of a study of blood T cell repertoires in COVID-19. The data were produced by immunoSEQ multiplex PCR, yet TCRdb's version contains in-frame clones alone and is incomplete. In the table there are 200,000 to 250,000 clones, more than 80% of which are singletons. Sequenced: PBMCs or T cells enriched from blood (not recorded which). These receptor sequences come from a man in his fifties who had been exposed to COVID-19. The CDR3 runs from the conserved cysteine through the conserved F or W. The D gene is left open where the match is weak. For some rows the clone size is stated as once, few or many, or as a class when expanded; others skip it.

NA,TRBJ2-2,TRBV4-2,NA,TGTGCCAGCAGCCAAGATCTTTTAGCGGGGACAGGGATTCGCGGGGAGCTGTTTTTT,CASSQDLLAGTGIRGELFF
NA,TRBJ1-5,TRBV3-1/TRBV3-2,NA,TGTGCCAGCAGCCAACATCGACCGGGTCTTAGCAATCAGCCCCAGCATTTT,CASSQHRPGLSNQPQHF
NA,TRBJ1-1,TRBV21-1,NA,TGTGCCAGCAGCAAAGTTGTAGTTTCGGGCAGGGGAGAGCACACTGAAGCTTTCTTT,CASSKVVVSGRGEHTEAFF
TRBD1,TRBJ1-4,TRBV27,NA,TGTGCCAGCAGTTTATCTCTAATTAAAACCCAAAGACAGGGTCCAACTAATGAAAAACTGTTTTTT,CASSLSLIKTQRQGPTNEKLFF
NA,TRBJ1-2,TRBV9,NA,TGTGCCAGCACTACAGGAGACTATGGCTACACCTTC,CASTTGDYGYTF
TRBD2,TRBJ2-3,TRBV7-2,NA,TGTGCCAGCAGTTTTTCACCCCTAGCGGGGGGGTCAGATACGCAGTATTTT,CASSFSPLAGGSDTQYF
TRBD1,TRBJ1-2,TRBV5-1,once,TGCGCCAGCAGCCCCGGACAGGCCTATGGCTACACCTTC,CASSPGQAYGYTF
NA,TRBJ2-7,TRBV7-9,NA,TGTGCCAGCAGCTTTAGGGCAGGGAACGAGCAGTACTTC,CASSFRAGNEQYF
NA,TRBJ1-6,TRBV30,NA,TGTGCCTGGAGGGTCTCGAGCTCCTATAATTCACCCCTCCACTTT,CAWRVSSSYNSPLHF
NA,TRBJ1-1,TRBV29-1,once,TGCAGCGTTCAAGGGACCCCAAGAGGGCACAGGAACACTGAAGCTTTCTTT,CSVQGTPRGHRNTEAFF
NA,TRBJ1-1,TRBV7-2,once,TGTGCCAGCAGCTTAGGAATCCGCAGGAACACTGAAGCTTTCTTT,CASSLGIRRNTEAFF
TRBD1,TRBJ2-5,TRBV29-1,NA,TGCAGCGTTCTACAGGGGGCTGAGACCCAGTACTTC,CSVLQGAETQYF
NA,TRBJ1-6,TRBV25-1,NA,TGTGCCAGCAGTGAAGCAGGGGATTATTCACCCCTCCACTTT,CASSEAGDYSPLHF
NA,TRBJ2-7,TRBV24-1,many,TGTGCCACCGCTGACGTAACAGGGGAGCAGTACTTC,CATADVTGEQYF
TRBD1,TRBJ2-2,TRBV2,NA,TGTGCCGGCCGTCGGACAGGGCGCACCGGGGAGCTGTTTTTT,CAGRRTGRTGELFF
NA,TRBJ1-5,TRBV7-2,few,TGTGCCAGCAGCTTAGAGGGGTATCAGCCCCAGCATTTT,CASSLEGYQPQHF
TRBD1,TRBJ1-5,TRBV27,NA,TGTGCCAGCAGCAGGGACAGGGGTGATCAGCCCCAGCATTTT,CASSRDRGDQPQHF
NA,TRBJ2-5,TRBV7-9,NA,TGTGCCAGCAGCCCGACCGGGACTGAAGAGACCCAGTACTTC,CASSPTGTEETQYF
NA,TRBJ1-5,TRBV28,NA,TGTGCCAGCAGTCCAGCGTACAGGGAGGGTAGCAATCAGCCCCAGCATTTT,CASSPAYREGSNQPQHF
TRBD1,TRBJ1-6,TRBV4-1,NA,TGCGCCAGCAGCCAACGGACCGGGACAGGGGCGGAAGGGGACAGTTCACCCCTCCACTTT,CASSQRTGTGAEGDSSPLHF
TRBD1,TRBJ2-7,TRBV28,NA,TGTGCCAGCCTCGGACAGGGAGGTTTGTACGAGCAGTACTTC,CASLGQGGLYEQYF
NA,TRBJ1-2,TRBV6-5,NA,TGTGCCAGCAGTTACCCGGGATCTTATGGCTACACCTTC,CASSYPGSYGYTF
NA,TRBJ2-7,TRBV9,NA,TGTGCCAGCAGCGCTAAAGCCGGGACTGGAACCTACGAGCAGTACTTC,CASSAKAGTGTYEQYF
NA,TRBJ1-4,TRBV12-3/TRBV12-4,once,TGTGCCAGCAGTTTTCACGCGGATCAACTGTTTTTT,CASSFHADQLFF
NA,TRBJ2-5,TRBV12-3/TRBV12-4,NA,TGTGCCAGCAGTATCCGGGAGAAAGAGACCCAGTACTTC,CASSIREKETQYF
NA,TRBJ2-5,TRBV4-1,once,TGCGCCAGCAGCCCGCGTAATTCCCAAGAGACCCAGTACTTC,CASSPRNSQETQYF
NA,TRBJ1-1,TRBV19,NA,TGTGCCAGTAGCTTTGGGGGGGGTAGCCCTGAAGCTTTCTTT,CASSFGGGSPEAFF
NA,TRBJ1-3,TRBV6-1,NA,TGTGCCAGCAGTGAACTGGGGAGCTACACCATATATTTT,CASSELGSYTIYF
TRBD1,TRBJ2-7,TRBV5-4,NA,TGTGCCAGCAGCCCCGGACAGGGGAAAGGCGGATCCGAGCAGTACTTC,CASSPGQGKGGSEQYF
TRBD1,TRBJ1-2,TRBV5-1,NA,TGCGCCAGCAGCTTGTGGACAGGGCCTAACTATGGCTACACCTTC,CASSLWTGPNYGYTF
NA,TRBJ1-5,TRBV3-1/TRBV3-2,NA,TGTGCCAGCAGCCAATCTGGACAGTATAGCAATCAGCCCCAGCATTTT,CASSQSGQYSNQPQHF
TRBD2,TRBJ2-5,TRBV5-4,NA,TGTGCCAGCAGCTTTCGGACTAGCGTTCAAGAGACCCAGTACTTC,CASSFRTSVQETQYF
TRBD2,TRBJ2-2,TRBV4-1,NA,TGCGCCAGCAGCCAAGGCTTCGGGACTAGCGGGAGGGCTGAGCTGTTTTTT,CASSQGFGTSGRAELFF
NA,TRBJ1-1,TRBV15,once,TGTGCCACCAGCGATCCGACAGAGTCGAACACTGAAGCTTTCTTT,CATSDPTESNTEAFF
NA,TRBJ2-1,TRBV7-3,NA,TGTGCCAGCAGCTTAATACCCGGGGCCTACAATGAGCAGTTCTTC,CASSLIPGAYNEQFF
NA,TRBJ2-1,TRBV28,NA,TGTGCCAGCAGTTCCTATTACGAGCAGTTCTTC,CASSSYYEQFF
TRBD1,TRBJ1-1,TRBV9,NA,TGTGCCAGCAGCGTCATGACAGGGAGCACTGAAGCTTTCTTT,CASSVMTGSTEAFF
NA,TRBJ1-4,TRBV5-1,once,TGCGCCAGCAGCTTGGATACAGGATACGAAAAACTGTTTTTT,CASSLDTGYEKLFF
TRBD1,TRBJ2-6,TRBV7-2,NA,TGTGCCAGCAGCTCCTCGGACAGGGGGACTGGGGCCAACGTCCTGACTTTC,CASSSSDRGTGANVLTF
NA,TRBJ2-5,TRBV9,NA,TGTGCCAGCAGCGCCGGATCTAGAGAGACCCAGTACTTC,CASSAGSRETQYF
TRBD1,TRBJ1-6,TRBV11-2,NA,TGTGCCAGCAGCCCCGGGACAGGGACGGGTTCACCCCTCCACTTT,CASSPGTGTGSPLHF
TRBD1,TRBJ1-2,TRBV5-6,NA,TGTGCCAGCAGCGTTAGGACAGGGAGGTTCGGCTACACCTTC,CASSVRTGRFGYTF
TRBD1,TRBJ2-3,TRBV29-1,NA,TGCAGCGTTAGACAGGGGGCGTTGGTAGATACGCAGTATTTT,CSVRQGALVDTQYF
TRBD1,TRBJ1-2,TRBV28,NA,TGTGCCAGCAGTCCCAGGACAGGGGGGGATGGCTACACCTTC,CASSPRTGGDGYTF
TRBD1,TRBJ1-2,TRBV3-1/TRBV3-2,NA,TGTGCCAGCACAAACAGGGGGCAGGAAGGCTACACCTTC,CASTNRGQEGYTF
NA,TRBJ2-5,TRBV5-1,NA,TGCGCCAGCAGCTTGCAGGGCCCAGAGACCCAGTACTTC,CASSLQGPETQYF